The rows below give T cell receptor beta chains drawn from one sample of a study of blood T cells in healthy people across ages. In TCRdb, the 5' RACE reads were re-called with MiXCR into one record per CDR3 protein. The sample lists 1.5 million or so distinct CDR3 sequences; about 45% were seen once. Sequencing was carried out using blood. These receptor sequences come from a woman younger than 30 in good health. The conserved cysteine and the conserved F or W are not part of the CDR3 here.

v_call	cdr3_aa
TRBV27	ASSFMGNSYNEQF
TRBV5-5	ASSSGGTSIPYNEQF
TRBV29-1	SVRDKGGYT
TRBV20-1	SARDRRGNTEAF
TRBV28	ASNVGPSTDTQY
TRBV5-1	ASSPGQGQETQY
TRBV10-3	ATHSGAEAF
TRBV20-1	SARAPTGVNQPQH
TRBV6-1	ASSGGGGQETQY
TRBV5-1	ASFRTVNTEAF
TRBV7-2	ASSLATGGLYEQY
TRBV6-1	ASSEGQGGGPYGYT
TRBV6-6	ASHKWGGTSTDTQY
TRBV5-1	ASSLASGVSYNEQF
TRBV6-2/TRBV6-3	ASNQPGLAGGHYEQY
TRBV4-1	ASSQTGTRTDTQY
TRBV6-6	ASSWGSGERF